The 10 T cell receptor beta chains below all came from one sample that was sequenced in a study of Tregs in tolerant kidney transplant recipients. This table comes from immunoSEQ multiplex PCR, and its TCRdb copy is limited to in-frame clones, with some not included. The specimen's table records approximately 31,000 clones. This sample comprised CD8+ T cells from blood, obtained before the transplant. All receptors come from a human donor who received a combined kidney and bone marrow transplant.

Worth noting for this clone: The sequence runs out 3 residues before the end of the CDR3; the remainder is reconstructed from the germline J gene. The chain carries TRBV6-1 and TRBJ2-3; TRBD2 aligns across 9 bases. The V and J ends lost 3 bases and 5 bases, in that order; junction bases with no gene match: 3. CDR1 and CDR2 (germline): MNHNS, SASEGT. The CDR3 contains 14 residues. The CDR3 reads CASSERGGEDTQYF. The sequenced part of the CDR3 DNA is TGTGCCAGCAGTGAGCGGGGGGGCGAAGATACG.

About this clone: Coverage ceases 3 residues before the CDR3 finishes, and the germline J gene fills in the end. The J gene is TRBJ1-2, the V gene TRBV6-2 or TRBV6-3, with 7 positions matching TRBD1. This CDR3 has 15 residues. J gave up 2 bases and V 1 base, and 4 bases lay outside the gene matches. Germline V gene sequence: CDR1 MNHEY, CDR2 SVGEGT. The CDR3 protein is CASSYLRTGNYGYTF. The CDR3 DNA, read in part, is TGTGCCAGCAGTTACTTAAGGACAGGAAACTATGGC.

To note about this clone: Read data end 3 residues before the CDR3 end; the end is taken from the germline J gene. The chain joins TRBV29-1 to TRBJ1-1; D uncertain. Germline loops: CDR1 SQVTM, CDR2 ANQGSEA. The ends were cut back, 4 bases at V and 5 bases at J, with 8 bases in the middle. This CDR3 has 11 amino acids. The CDR3 protein is CSVAAETEAFF. CDR3 bases read: TGCAGCGTTGCCGCGGAAACTGAA.

A note on this clone: The DNA ends 3 residues before the CDR3 does, and the rest of the CDR3 is filled in from the germline J gene. The chain carries TRBV7-2 and TRBJ1-5, with TRBD1 matching 12 bases. Looked up from germline, CDR1 is SGHTA and CDR2 is FQGNSA. The V gene end was trimmed by 5 bases and the J gene end by 6 bases; junction bases not matched to a gene: 5. The CDR3 has 15 amino acids. The sequenced part of the CDR3 DNA is TGTGCCAGCAGCGCGGGACAGGGGGCCTTTCAGCCC. This translates into CASSAGQGAFQP. The complete CDR3 reads CASSAGQGAFQPQHF. Variable domain in full (rest from reference TRBV7-2 and TRBJ1-5): GAGVSQSPSNKVTEKGKDVELRCDPISGHTALYWYRQSLGQGLEFLIYFQGNSAPDKSGLPSDRFSAERTGGSVSTLTIQRTQQEDSAVYLCASSAGQGAFQPQHFGDGTRLSIL.

As for this clone: The CDR3 goes on 3 residues after the read ends, and that part is filled in from the germline J gene. V gene TRBV12-3 or TRBV12-4 combines with J gene TRBJ2-3; D is ambiguous. V gave up 6 bases and J gave up 5 bases, with 9 bases separating them. The CDR3 runs 12 residues. CDR3 region: CASSHPGDTQYF. The CDR3 bases that were read are TGTGCCAGCAGCCATCCCGGAGATACG.

A remark on this clone: The read comes to an end 3 residues before the CDR3 does, leaving the germline J gene to fill in the end. The V gene is TRBV2, the J gene TRBJ2-4; 7 bases fit TRBD2. The CDR3 covers 14 residues. Germline V gene lookup returns CDR1 SNHLY and CDR2 FYNNEI. The sequenced CDR3 bases are TGTGCCAGCGAGGCGGGGGACGAAAAAGGATTT. Amino acids: CASEAGDEKGF. From start to end, the CDR3 is CASEAGDEKGFQYF.

As for this clone: The sequence runs out 3 residues before the end of the CDR3; the remainder is reconstructed from the germline J gene. This chain connects TRBV7-6 to TRBJ1-3; 7 bases match TRBD1. Per germline, CDR1 SGHVS and CDR2 FNYEAQ. Trimming cost V 5 bases and J 2 bases; bases outside gene matches: 9. This CDR3 is 16 amino acids long. The sequenced CDR3 bases are TGTGCCAGCAGCCCGAGGACAGGAGAAACTGGAAACACC. Encoded protein: CASSPRTGETGNT. The full CDR3 is CASSPRTGETGNTIYF.

As concerns this clone: The read terminates 3 residues ahead of where the CDR3 ends, so the germline J gene completes it. V gene TRBV7-6 combines with J gene TRBJ1-6, with 7 bases aligning to TRBD1. The ends lost 3 bases at V and 7 bases at J; junction bases unmatched: 6. CDR3 size: 15 residues. CDR1 is SGHVS and CDR2 is FNYEAQ in the germline V gene. CDR3 loop: CASSLQAGGNSPLHF. The covered CDR3 bases are TGTGCCAGCAGCTTGCAGGCAGGGGGAAATTCACCC.

As to this clone: The read falls 3 residues short of the CDR3 end, and the missing part is taken from the germline J gene. The V and J genes are TRBV5-6 and TRBJ2-1; the match to TRBD1 covers 7 bases. J was trimmed by 1 base and V by 8 bases; bases with no gene match: 6. The CDR3 runs to 14 residues. CDR1 is SGHDT, CDR2 YYEEEE, per germline. CDR3 region: CASLQGWSYNEQFF. The sequenced CDR3 bases are TGTGCCAGTTTACAGGGGTGGTCCTACAATGAG.

With respect to this clone: Read coverage stops 3 residues before the CDR3 terminus; the germline J gene supplies the remainder. This chain joins TRBV7-6 and TRBJ2-2, with 11 bases lining up with TRBD2. This CDR3 contains 18 residues. Germline values: CDR1 SGHVS, CDR2 FNYEAQ. V shed 0 bases and J 1 base; nucleotides not matched to a gene: 4. CDR3 loop: CASSLALLAGENTGELFF. The covered CDR3 bases are TGTGCCAGCAGCTTAGCGTTACTAGCGGGGGAGAACACCGGGGAG.